The 17 T cell receptor beta chains below come from one sample, sequenced in a study of cytomegalovirus exposure and HLA in healthy donors. The study ran its PCR with 60 Vbeta and 13 Jbeta primers. The protocol was immunoSEQ multiplex PCR, while the TCRdb copy is restricted to in-frame clones and leaves out a portion. The sample has fewer than 110,000 clones, around 73% seen once; the top ten hold 7.8%. Input material: PBMCs. These receptors were taken from a man younger than 40 in good health and CMV-seronegative.

The rearrangement joins TRBV14 to TRBJ2-3, with D maybe TRBD2 (5 bases). Germline V gives CDR1 SGHDN, CDR2 FVKESK. The CDR3 sequence is 15 residues long. Trimming cost V 3 bases and J 0 bases, with 10 bases left between them. The CDR3 reads CASSQLGLSTDTQYF. DNA for the CDR3: TGTGCCAGCAGCCAGCTCGGACTGAGCACAGATACGCAGTATTTT.

The table lists this clone with a few counts. The CDR3: CASSTWTSGVINEQFF. CDR3 DNA: TGTGCCAGCAGCACCTGGACTAGCGGGGTTATCAATGAGCAGTTCTTC. V is TRBV7-8 and J is TRBJ2-1, with 12 bases aligning to TRBD2. Germline CDR1 reads SGHVS; CDR2 reads FQNEAQ. The CDR3 is 16 residues long. With 5 bases clipped from V and 6 bases from J, the junction kept 8 bases outside the gene matches. Full variable domain (missing parts from reference TRBV7-8 and TRBJ2-1): GAGVSQSPRYKVAKRGQDVALRCDPISGHVSLFWYQQALGQGPEFLTYFQNEAQLDKSGLPSDRFFAERPEGSVSTLKIQRTQQEDSAVYLCASSTWTSGVINEQFFGPGTRLTVL.

Note on this clone: Mismatch with germline at one junction end may stem from a read error. The rearrangement uses TRBV4-1 and TRBJ1-3; D remains unclear. Per germline, CDR1 MGHRA and CDR2 YSYEKL. This CDR3 has 15 amino acids. CDR3 sequence reads: CASTQVVAAGNTIYF. Here the CDR3 DNA reads TGCGCCAGCACCCAAGTCGTGGCTGCTGGAAACACCATATATTTT.

The gene calls are TRBV28 and TRBJ2-7; TRBD2 matches at 10 bases. Trimming removed 6 bases from V and 0 bases from J; junction bases left unmatched: 2. The length of the CDR3 is 14 residues. Germline V CDR1 and CDR2: MDHEN, SYDVKM. This CDR3 reads CASRIAGGSYEQYF. For the CDR3, the DNA is TGTGCCAGCAGGATAGCGGGAGGCTCCTACGAGCAGTACTTC.

CDR3 residues: CASRDTLTGLFTEAFF. The CDR3 coding sequence is TGTGCCAGCAGAGACACTCTTACAGGGCTGTTCACTGAAGCTTTCTTT. The chain uses TRBV2 and TRBJ1-1; D possibly corresponds to TRBD1 (6 bases). There are 16 residues in the CDR3. Germline V lookup: CDR1 SNHLY, CDR2 FYNNEI. V was trimmed by 6 bases and J by 4 bases, leaving 21 bases between them.

This chain connects TRBV28 to TRBJ2-6; perhaps TRBD2 as D (6 bases). The CDR3 sequence is 16 residues long. Germline V lookup: CDR1 MDHEN, CDR2 SYDVKM. Trimming took 6 bases from V and 1 from J, leaving 13 bases between them. Written as DNA, the CDR3 is TGTGCCAGCAGCCGACTAGTTCTATCTGGGGCCAACGTCCTGACTTTC. Amino acid sequence: CASSRLVLSGANVLTF.

The chain recombines TRBV7-8 with TRBJ1-5, with no clear D. The CDR3 sequence is 13 residues long. V lost 0 bases and J 5 bases, leaving 5 bases between the germline ends. Germline-derived CDR1 and CDR2 are SGHVS and FQNEAQ. The CDR3 DNA follows: TGTGCCAGCAGCTTAGCGCAGGATCAGCCCCAGCATTTT. Amino acid sequence: CASSLAQDQPQHF.

The V call is TRBV15, the J call TRBJ1-5; D gene uncertain. Deletions cut 0 bases from V and 8 bases from J, with 11 bases between. The CDR3 covers 14 residues. Germline values: CDR1 LNHNV, CDR2 YYDKDF (reference sequence). The CDR3 sequence is CATSRDPSGEPQHF. The CDR3 region has the DNA TGTGCCACCAGCAGAGATCCCAGCGGCGAGCCCCAGCATTTT.

The chain couples TRBV19 to TRBJ2-7; tentative D call: TRBD1 (6 bases). The CDR3 is 14 residues long. Germline values: CDR1 LNHDA, CDR2 SQIVND (reference sequence). V was trimmed by 5 bases and J by 1 base, leaving 12 bases between them. The CDR3 protein is CASSAQGFSYEQYF. The CDR3 coding sequence is TGTGCCAGTAGTGCTCAGGGGTTTTCCTACGAGCAGTACTTC.

This clone was observed a single time. The V call is TRBV7-9, the J call TRBJ1-1, with 8 bases that match TRBD1. The trim removed 5 bases at V and 13 bases at J, leaving 9 bases unmatched. The CDR3 has 12 amino acids. CDR1 is SEHNR, CDR2 FQNEAQ, per germline (reference sequence). The CDR3 coding sequence is TGTGCCAGCAGCCAAAACAGGGGGGGAGGTTTCTTT. It is translated as CASSQNRGGGFF.

The sample holds a few counts of this clone. The chain couples TRBV5-1 to TRBJ1-1; D possibly corresponds to TRBD1 (6 bases). V lost 5 bases and J 6 bases, leaving 11 bases between the germline ends. CDR3 length: 12 residues. In germline, CDR1 is SGHRS, CDR2 YFSETQ. The CDR3 spells CASSYGQSEAFF. The CDR3 DNA is TGCGCCAGCAGTTACGGACAGTCTGAAGCTTTCTTT.

V gene TRBV5-8 combines with J gene TRBJ1-1; D uncertain. V dropped 4 bases and J dropped 2 bases, with 9 bases sitting between them. Per the germline V gene, CDR1 is SGHTS and CDR2 is YDEGEE. The CDR3 loop spans 13 amino acids. CDR3 residues: CASSILANTEAFF. In nucleotides, the CDR3 is TGTGCCAGCAGCATTCTGGCAAACACTGAAGCTTTCTTT. The entire variable domain, with the rest obtained from reference TRBV5-8 and TRBJ1-1, is as follows: EAGVTQSPTHLIKTRGQQATLRCSPISGHTSVYWYQQALGLGLQFLLWYDEGEERNRGNFPPRFSGRQFPNYSSELNVNALELEDSALYLCASSILANTEAFFGQGTRLTVV.

This rearrangement joins TRBV28 to TRBJ2-3; D is possibly TRBD2 (5 bases). CDR3 length equals 18 residues. Trimming pared 6 bases from V and 1 base from J, leaving 23 bases between. Per the germline V gene, CDR1 is MDHEN and CDR2 is SYDVKM. In DNA form, the CDR3 reads TGTGCCAGCAGCTATCCCGGGATTTGGGTGGAAGGCACAGATACGCAGTATTTT. Translating gives CASSYPGIWVEGTDTQYF.

The chain uses TRBV28 and TRBJ1-1, with unresolved D. Germline V gene sequence: CDR1 MDHEN, CDR2 SYDVKM. V lost 5 bases, J lost 0 bases, and 22 bases lay in between. The CDR3 is 18 residues long. The CDR3 is CASSPTVWLRNMNTEAFF. The CDR3, as DNA: TGTGCCAGCAGTCCCACAGTATGGCTTAGAAACATGAACACTGAAGCTTTCTTT.

This chain links TRBV6-5 with TRBJ1-6; maybe TRBD1 (5 bases). The CDR3 extends over 14 amino acids. In germline, CDR1 is MNHEY, CDR2 SVGAGI. Trimming left V 0 bases short and J 7 bases short, with 7 bases between. For the CDR3, the DNA is TGTGCCAGCAGTTACTCGGGGGGGAATTCACCCCTCCACTTT. Its protein is CASSYSGGNSPLHF.

The CDR3 loop reads CASSSGGAKFETQYF. The CDR3 DNA reads as TGTGCCAGCTCTAGCGGGGGGGCCAAATTTGAGACCCAGTACTTC. The gene calls are TRBV9 and TRBJ2-5, with TRBD2 matching over 12 bases. Trimming cost V 7 bases and J 5 bases; bases outside gene matches: 9. CDR1 is SGDLS, CDR2 YYNGEE, per germline. The CDR3 has 15 amino acids. Looking up the rest from reference TRBV9 and TRBJ2-5 gives the full variable domain: DSGVTQTPKHLITATGQRVTLRCSPRSGDLSVYWYQQSLDQGLQFLIQYYNGEERAKGNILERFSAQQFPDLHSELNLSSLELGDSALYFCASSSGGAKFETQYFGPGTRLLVL.

CDR3 in amino acids: CAIHPGQGVTGELFF. CDR3 DNA sequence: TGTGCCATCCATCCGGGACAGGGGGTTACCGGGGAGCTGTTTTTT. J is TRBJ2-2 and V is TRBV10-3; 11 bases map to TRBD1. With V trimmed by 8 bases and J by 5 bases, 7 bases remained unmatched. Germline CDR1 reads ENHRY; CDR2 reads SYGVKD. CDR3 length equals 15 residues.